Listed below are T cell receptor beta chains from one sample, sequenced in a study of Ad26.COV2.S vaccination and SARS-CoV-2 variants. TCRdb's table, derived via immunoSEQ multiplex PCR, lists solely in-frame clones and lacks some. The data contain fewer than 150,000 clones, just over 85% of them singletons. The sample was peripheral blood, taken after recovery from COVID-19. Source of these receptors: a human donor who had recovered from COVID-19. CDR3s leave out the opening cysteine and the closing phenylalanine or tryptophan. Each record gives: J gene, V gene, CDR3 protein.

>TRBJ1-6|TRBV7-8
ASSWVGPINSPLH
>TRBJ2-2|TRBV5-1
ASSLATGRAGELF
>TRBJ2-3|TRBV14
ASSQATLSTDTQY
>TRBJ1-2|TRBV9
ASAVGGARGNYGYT
>TRBJ1-1|TRBV6-6
ASSYSGTPIPGAF
>TRBJ1-2|TRBV15
ATSSIGDSNYGYT
>TRBJ1-4|TRBV6-6
ASSPRGLTTNEKLF
>TRBJ2-5|TRBV5-6
ASSPGGLPTETQY
>TRBJ1-2|TRBV6-4
ASPSGPNYGYT
>TRBJ2-1|TRBV27
ASSLQGGVGQF
>TRBJ1-1|TRBV7-2
ASSHWGGLNTEAF
>TRBJ1-4|TRBV3-1/TRBV3-2
ASTTRATNEKLF
>TRBJ2-5|TRBV15
ATSRVGGSQTQY
>TRBJ2-2|TRBV6-5
ASTTRGENTGELF
>TRBJ2-1|TRBV18
ASSPPAVAYNEQF
>TRBJ2-1|TRBV2
ASSPRVSYNEQF
>TRBJ1-2|TRBV6-1
ASSEGTGYT
>TRBJ1-2|TRBV27
ASSFRSGNGYT
>TRBJ2-2|TRBV7-9
ASSSLAGGYTGELF
>TRBJ2-7|TRBV7-2
ASSLAANYEQY
>TRBJ2-1|TRBV7-9
ASSFGGDPYNEQF
>TRBJ1-3|TRBV7-2
ASSLAQGVTGNTIY